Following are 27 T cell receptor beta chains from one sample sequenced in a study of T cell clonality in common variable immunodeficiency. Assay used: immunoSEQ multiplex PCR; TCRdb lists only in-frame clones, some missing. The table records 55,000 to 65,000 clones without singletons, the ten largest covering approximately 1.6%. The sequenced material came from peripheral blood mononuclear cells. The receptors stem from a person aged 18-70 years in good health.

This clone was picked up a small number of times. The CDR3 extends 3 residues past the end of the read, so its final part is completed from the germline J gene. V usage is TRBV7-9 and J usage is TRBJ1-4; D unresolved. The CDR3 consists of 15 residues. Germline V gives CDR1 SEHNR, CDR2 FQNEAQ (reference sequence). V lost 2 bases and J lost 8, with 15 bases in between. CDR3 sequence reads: CASSLFRMKVEKLFF. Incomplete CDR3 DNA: TGTGCCAGCAGCTTATTTCGAATGAAGGTCGAAAAA.

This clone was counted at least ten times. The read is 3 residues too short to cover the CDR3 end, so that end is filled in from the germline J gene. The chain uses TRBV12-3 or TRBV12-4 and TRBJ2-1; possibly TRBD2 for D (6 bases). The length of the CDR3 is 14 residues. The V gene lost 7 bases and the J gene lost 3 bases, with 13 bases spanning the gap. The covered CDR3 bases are TGTGCCAGCAATATGAGGGGAGGCTACAATGAG. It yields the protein CASNMRGGYNE. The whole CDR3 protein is CASNMRGGYNEQFF.

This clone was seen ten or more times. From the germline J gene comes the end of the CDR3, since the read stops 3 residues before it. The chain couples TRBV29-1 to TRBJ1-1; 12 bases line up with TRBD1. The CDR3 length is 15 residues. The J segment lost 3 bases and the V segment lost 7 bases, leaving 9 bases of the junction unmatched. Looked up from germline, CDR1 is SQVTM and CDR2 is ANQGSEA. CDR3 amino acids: CSGSGTGGAYTEAFF. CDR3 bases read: TGCAGCGGATCCGGGACAGGGGGCGCTTACACTGAA.

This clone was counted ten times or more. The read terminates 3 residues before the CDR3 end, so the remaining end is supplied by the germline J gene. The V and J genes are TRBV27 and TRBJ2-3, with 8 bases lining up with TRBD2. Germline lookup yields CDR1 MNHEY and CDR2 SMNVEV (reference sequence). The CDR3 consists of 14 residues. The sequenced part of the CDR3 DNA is TGTGCCAGCAGTTTAAACAGCGGGAGAGGAACG. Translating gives CASSLNSGRGT. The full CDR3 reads CASSLNSGRGTQYF.

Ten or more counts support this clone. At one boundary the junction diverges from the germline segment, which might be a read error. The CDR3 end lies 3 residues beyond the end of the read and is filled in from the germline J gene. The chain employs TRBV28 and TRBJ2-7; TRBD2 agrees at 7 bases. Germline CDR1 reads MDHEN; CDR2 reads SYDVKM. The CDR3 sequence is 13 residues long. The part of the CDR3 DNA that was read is TGTGCCAGCAGTCTATGGGGGGGGTACGAG. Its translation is CASSLWGGYE. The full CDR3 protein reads CASSLWGGYEQYF. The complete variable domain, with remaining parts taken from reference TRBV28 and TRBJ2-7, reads DVKVTQSSRYLVKRTGEKVFLECVQDMDHENMFWYRQDPGLGLRLIYFSYDVKMKEKGDIPEGYSVSREKKERFSLILESASTNQTSMYLCASSLWGGYEQYFGPGTRLTVT.

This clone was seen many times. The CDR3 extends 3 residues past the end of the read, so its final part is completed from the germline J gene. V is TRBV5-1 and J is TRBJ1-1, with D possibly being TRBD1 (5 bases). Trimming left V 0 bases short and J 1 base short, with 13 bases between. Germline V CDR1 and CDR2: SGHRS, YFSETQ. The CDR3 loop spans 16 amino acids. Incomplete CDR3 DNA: TGCGCCAGCAGCTTGGTAGCGGGAAGGGGGAACACTGAA. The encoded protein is CASSLVAGRGNTE. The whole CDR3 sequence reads CASSLVAGRGNTEAFF.

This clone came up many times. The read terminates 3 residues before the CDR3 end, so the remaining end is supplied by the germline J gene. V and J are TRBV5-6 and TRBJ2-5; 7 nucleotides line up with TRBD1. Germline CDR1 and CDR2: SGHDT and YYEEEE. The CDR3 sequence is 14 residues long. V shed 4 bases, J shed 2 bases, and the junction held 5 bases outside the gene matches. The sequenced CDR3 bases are TGTGCCAGCAGCAACCGGGACAGACAAGAGACC. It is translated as CASSNRDRQET. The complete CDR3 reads CASSNRDRQETQYF.

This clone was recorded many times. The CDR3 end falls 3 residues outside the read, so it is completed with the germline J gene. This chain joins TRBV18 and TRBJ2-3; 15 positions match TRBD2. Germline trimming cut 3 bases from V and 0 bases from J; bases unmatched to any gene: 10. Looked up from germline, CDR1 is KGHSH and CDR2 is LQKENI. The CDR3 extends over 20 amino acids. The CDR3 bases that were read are TGTGCCAGCTCACCGTATCCGGGACTAGCGGGAGGTCTTAGCACAGATACG. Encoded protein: CASSPYPGLAGGLSTDT. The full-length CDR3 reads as CASSPYPGLAGGLSTDTQYF.

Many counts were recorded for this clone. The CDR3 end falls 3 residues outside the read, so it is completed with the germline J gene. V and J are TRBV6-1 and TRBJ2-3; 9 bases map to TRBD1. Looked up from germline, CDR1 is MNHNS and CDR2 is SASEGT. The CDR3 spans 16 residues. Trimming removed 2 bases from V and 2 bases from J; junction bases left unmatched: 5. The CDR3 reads CASSERDRAITDTQYF. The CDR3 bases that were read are TGTGCCAGCAGTGAAAGGGACAGGGCCATCACAGATACG.

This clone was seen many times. The CDR3 sequence: CAIRRGTSYEQYF. Incomplete CDR3 DNA: TGTGCCATCCGGAGGGGCACCTCCTACGAG. The V call is TRBV2, the J call TRBJ2-7; the D gene is possibly TRBD2 (6 bases). The read ends 3 residues shy of where the CDR3 ends; the end is completed using the germline J gene. The CDR3 contains 13 residues. CDR1 is SNHLY and CDR2 is FYNNEI in the germline V gene. V lost 10 bases and J lost 0, with 13 bases in between.

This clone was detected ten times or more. The CDR3 bases that were read are TGTGCCAGCAGTGAGAGGTACGAG. Its protein is CASSERYE. The whole CDR3 reads CASSERYEQYF. V is TRBV2 and J is TRBJ2-7, with D uncertain. Read sequence stops 3 residues before the CDR3 end, and the germline J gene provides the missing end. Per germline, CDR1 SNHLY and CDR2 FYNNEI. Trimming removed 3 bases at V and 4 bases at J, with 4 bases between. The CDR3 length is 11 residues.

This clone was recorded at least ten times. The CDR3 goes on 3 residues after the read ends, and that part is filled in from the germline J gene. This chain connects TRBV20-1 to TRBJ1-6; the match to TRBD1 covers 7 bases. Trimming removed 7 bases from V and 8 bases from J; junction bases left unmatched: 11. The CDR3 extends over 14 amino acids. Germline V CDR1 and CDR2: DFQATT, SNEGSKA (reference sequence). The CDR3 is CSGSVGGGDSPLHF. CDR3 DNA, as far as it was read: TGCAGTGGTAGTGTAGGGGGCGGGGATTCACCC.

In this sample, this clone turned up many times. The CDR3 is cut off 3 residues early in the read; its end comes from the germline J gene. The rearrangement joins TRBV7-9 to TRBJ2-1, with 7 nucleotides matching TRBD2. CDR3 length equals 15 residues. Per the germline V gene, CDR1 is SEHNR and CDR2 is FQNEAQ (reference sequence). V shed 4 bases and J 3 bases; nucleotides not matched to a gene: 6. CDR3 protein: CASSSTSQYYNEQFF. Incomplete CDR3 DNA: TGTGCCAGCAGCTCGACTAGCCAATACTACAATGAG.

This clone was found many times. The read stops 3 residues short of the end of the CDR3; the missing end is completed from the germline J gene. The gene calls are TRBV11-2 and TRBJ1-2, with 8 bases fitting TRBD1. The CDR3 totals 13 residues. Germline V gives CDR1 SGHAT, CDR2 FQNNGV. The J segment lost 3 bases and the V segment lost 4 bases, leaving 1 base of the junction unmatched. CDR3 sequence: CASSSQGDYGYTF. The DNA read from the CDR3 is TGTGCCAGCAGCTCACAGGGGGACTATGGC.

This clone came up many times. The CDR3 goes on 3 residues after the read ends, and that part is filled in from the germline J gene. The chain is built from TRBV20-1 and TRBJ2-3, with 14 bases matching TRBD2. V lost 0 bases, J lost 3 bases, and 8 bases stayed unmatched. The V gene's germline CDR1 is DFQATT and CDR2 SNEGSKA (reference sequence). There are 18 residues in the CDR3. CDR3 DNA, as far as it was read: TGCAGTGCTAGAGATCGGGGAGGGACTAGCGGGAGAACAGATACG. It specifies CSARDRGGTSGRTDT. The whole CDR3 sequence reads CSARDRGGTSGRTDTQYF.

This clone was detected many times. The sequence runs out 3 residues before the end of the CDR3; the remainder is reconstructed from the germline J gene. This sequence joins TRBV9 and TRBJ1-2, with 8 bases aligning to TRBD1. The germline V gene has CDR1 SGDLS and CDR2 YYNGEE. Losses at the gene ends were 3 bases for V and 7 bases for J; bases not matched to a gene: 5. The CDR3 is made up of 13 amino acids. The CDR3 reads CASSGQGMVGYTF. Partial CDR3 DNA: TGTGCCAGCAGCGGACAGGGGATGGTTGGC. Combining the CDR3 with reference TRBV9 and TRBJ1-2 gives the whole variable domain DSGVTQTPKHLITATGQRVTLRCSPRSGDLSVYWYQQSLDQGLQFLIQYYNGEERAKGNILERFSAQQFPDLHSELNLSSLELGDSALYFCASSGQGMVGYTFGSGTRLTVV.

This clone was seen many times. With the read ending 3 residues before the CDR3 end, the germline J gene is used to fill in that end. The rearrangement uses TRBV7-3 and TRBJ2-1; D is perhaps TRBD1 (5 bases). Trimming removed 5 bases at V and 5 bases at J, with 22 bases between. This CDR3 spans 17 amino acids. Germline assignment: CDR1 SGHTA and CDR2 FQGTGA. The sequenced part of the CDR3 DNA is TGTGCCAGCAGCCTCCACCCCCAAAGCGACAGAAACAATGAG. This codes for CASSLHPQSDRNNE. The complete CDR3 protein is CASSLHPQSDRNNEQFF.

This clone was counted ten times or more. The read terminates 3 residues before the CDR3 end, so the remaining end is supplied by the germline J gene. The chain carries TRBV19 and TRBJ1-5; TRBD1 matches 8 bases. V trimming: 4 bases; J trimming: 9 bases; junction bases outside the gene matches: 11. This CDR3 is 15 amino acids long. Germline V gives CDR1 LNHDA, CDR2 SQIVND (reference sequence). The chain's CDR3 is CASSTWTGRVGPQHF. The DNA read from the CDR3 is TGTGCCAGTAGTACCTGGACAGGGAGGGTTGGGCCC.

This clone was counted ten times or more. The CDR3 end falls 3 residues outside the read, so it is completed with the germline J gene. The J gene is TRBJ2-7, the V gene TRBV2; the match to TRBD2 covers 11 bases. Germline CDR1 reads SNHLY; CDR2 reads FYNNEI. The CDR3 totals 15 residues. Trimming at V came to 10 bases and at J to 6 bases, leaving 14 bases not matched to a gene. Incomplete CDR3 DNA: TGTGCCACCGCCGGGACTAGCGGCCCCGCACTCGAG. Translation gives CATAGTSGPALE. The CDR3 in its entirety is CATAGTSGPALEQYF.

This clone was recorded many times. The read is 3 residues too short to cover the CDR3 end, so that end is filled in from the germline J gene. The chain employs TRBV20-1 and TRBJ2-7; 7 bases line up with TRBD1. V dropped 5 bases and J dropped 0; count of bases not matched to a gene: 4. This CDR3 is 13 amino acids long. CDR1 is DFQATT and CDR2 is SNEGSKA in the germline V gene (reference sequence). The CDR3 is CSAETGSSYEQYF. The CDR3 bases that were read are TGCAGTGCTGAGACAGGGAGCTCCTACGAG.

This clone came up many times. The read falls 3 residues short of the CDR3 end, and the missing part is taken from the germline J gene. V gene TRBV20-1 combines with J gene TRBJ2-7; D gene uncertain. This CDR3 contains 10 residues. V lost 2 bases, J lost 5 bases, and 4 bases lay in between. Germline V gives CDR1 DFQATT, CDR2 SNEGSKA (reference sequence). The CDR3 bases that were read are TGCAGTGCTAGATTAAACGAG. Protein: CSARLNE. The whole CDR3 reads CSARLNEQYF.

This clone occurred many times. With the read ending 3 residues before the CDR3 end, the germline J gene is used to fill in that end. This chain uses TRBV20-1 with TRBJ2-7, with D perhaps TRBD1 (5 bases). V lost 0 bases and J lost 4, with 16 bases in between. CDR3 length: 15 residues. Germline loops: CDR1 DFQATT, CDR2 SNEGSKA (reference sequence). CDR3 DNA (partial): TGCAGTGCTAGAGATCGGTTGACAGTGTTTTACGAG. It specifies CSARDRLTVFYE. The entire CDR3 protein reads CSARDRLTVFYEQYF.

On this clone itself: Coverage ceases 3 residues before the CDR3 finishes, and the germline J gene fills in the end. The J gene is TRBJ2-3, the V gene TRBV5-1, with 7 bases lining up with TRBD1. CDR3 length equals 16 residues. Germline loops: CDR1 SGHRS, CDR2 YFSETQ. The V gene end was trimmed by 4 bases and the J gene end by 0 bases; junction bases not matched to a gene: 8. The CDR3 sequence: CASSPMTTGSTDTQYF. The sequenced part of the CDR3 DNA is TGCGCCAGCAGCCCAATGACGACAGGGAGCACAGATACG.

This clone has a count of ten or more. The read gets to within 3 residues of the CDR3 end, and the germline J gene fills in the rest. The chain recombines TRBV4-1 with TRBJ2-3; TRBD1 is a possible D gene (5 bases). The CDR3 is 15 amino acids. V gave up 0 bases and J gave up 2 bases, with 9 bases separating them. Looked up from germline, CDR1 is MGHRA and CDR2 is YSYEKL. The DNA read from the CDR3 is TGCGCCAGCAGCCAAGATGAAGGGGCCACAGATACG. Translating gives CASSQDEGATDT. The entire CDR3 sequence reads CASSQDEGATDTQYF.

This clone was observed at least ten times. The part of the CDR3 DNA that was read is TGCAGTGCTACTAGGACTAGCGGGAGGACAGATACG. It yields the protein CSATRTSGRTDT. The complete CDR3 protein is CSATRTSGRTDTQYF. The genes are TRBV20-1 and TRBJ2-3, with 14 bases fitting TRBD2. The read finishes 3 residues shy of the CDR3 end, and the germline J gene is used to complete it. The CDR3 is made up of 15 amino acids. Germline CDR1 reads DFQATT; CDR2 reads SNEGSKA (reference sequence). V trimming: 4 bases; J trimming: 3 bases; junction bases outside the gene matches: 3.

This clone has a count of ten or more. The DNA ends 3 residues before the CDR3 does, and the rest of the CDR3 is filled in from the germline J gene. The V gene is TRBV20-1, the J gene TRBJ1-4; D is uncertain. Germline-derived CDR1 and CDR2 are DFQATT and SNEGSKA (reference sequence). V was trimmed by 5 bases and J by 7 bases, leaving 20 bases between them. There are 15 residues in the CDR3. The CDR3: CSAQPQDTRREKLFF. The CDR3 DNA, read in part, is TGCAGTGCTCAACCGCAGGATACACGACGTGAAAAA.

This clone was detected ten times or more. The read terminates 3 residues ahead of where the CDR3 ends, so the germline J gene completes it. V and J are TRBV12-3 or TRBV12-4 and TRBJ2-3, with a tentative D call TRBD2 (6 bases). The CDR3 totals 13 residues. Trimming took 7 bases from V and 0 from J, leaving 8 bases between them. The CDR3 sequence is CASKEGSTDTQYF. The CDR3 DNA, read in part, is TGTGCCAGCAAGGAGGGGAGCACAGATACG.